Listed below are T cell receptor beta chains from one sample, sequenced in a study of PD-L1 blockade in urothelial cancer. Produced via immunoSEQ multiplex PCR; TCRdb's table is partial and in-frame only. The top ten hold roughly 2.3% of the sample, which has 95,000 to 150,000 clones, 86% seen once. This specimen consisted of PBMCs, obtained around atezolizumab (anti-PD-L1) treatment. These receptors all come from a man aged 50-60 years with urothelial cancer. CDR3s include the opening cysteine and the closing phenylalanine or tryptophan. D genes are given only for firm matches. Some rows mark clone size as missing; the rest say once, few, many or name a class of expanded clone.

>TRBV5-6|.|TRBJ2-5|.
CASSFFGSKGETQYF
TGTGCCAGCAGCTTCTTCGGGAGTAAGGGGGAGACCCAGTACTTC
>TRBV15|.|TRBJ2-1|TRBD1
CATSRDLWRDRGYNEQFF
TGTGCCACCAGCAGAGATCTCTGGCGGGACAGGGGCTACAATGAGCAGTTCTTC
>TRBV28|.|TRBJ1-5|.
CASSPRSQPQHF
TGTGCCAGCAGCCCCCGGAGTCAGCCCCAGCATTTT
>TRBV10-3|.|TRBJ1-2|.
CAISETGSSYGYTF
TGTGCCATCAGTGAGACAGGGTCGAGCTATGGCTACACCTTC
>TRBV19|.|TRBJ2-3|TRBD2
CASSTLAGSSTDTQYF
TGTGCCAGTAGTACACTAGCGGGGTCTAGCACAGATACGCAGTATTTT
>TRBV19|.|TRBJ1-5|.
CASSTGRANQPQHF
TGTGCCAGTAGTACAGGGAGGGCCAATCAGCCCCAGCATTTT
>TRBV29-1|.|TRBJ2-7|.
CSVVWGPYEQYF
TGCAGCGTTGTTTGGGGGCCCTACGAGCAGTACTTC
>TRBV10-3|.|TRBJ1-5|.
CAISADGTTPHF
TGTGCCATCAGTGCCGACGGGACAACCCCGCATTTT
>TRBV5-1|.|TRBJ2-6|.
CASSLIVSGANVLTF
TGCGCCAGCAGCTTGATAGTCTCTGGGGCCAACGTCCTGACTTTC
>TRBV11-3|.|TRBJ2-3|TRBD2
CASSPVAGVADTQYF
TGTGCCAGCAGCCCCGTAGCGGGAGTGGCAGATACGCAGTATTTT
>TRBV28|.|TRBJ1-5|.
CASRLGGQPQHF
TGTGCCAGCAGACTCGGGGGTCAGCCCCAGCATTTT
>TRBV5-1|few|TRBJ2-7|TRBD2
CASSLLAGGPHEQYF
TGCGCCAGCAGCTTACTAGCGGGAGGGCCCCACGAGCAGTACTTC
>TRBV28|.|TRBJ2-5|TRBD2
CASSLVRGGQETQYF
TGTGCCAGCAGTTTGGTGCGGGGGGGCCAAGAGACCCAGTACTTC
>TRBV6-1|.|TRBJ2-1|.
CAAGRNNEQFF
TGTGCCGCGGGCCGTAACAATGAGCAGTTCTTC
>TRBV4-2|.|TRBJ2-4|.
CASSTFNPLAKNIQYF
TGTGCCAGCAGCACATTTAATCCCCTAGCCAAAAACATTCAGTACTTC
>TRBV4-2|few|TRBJ1-1|.
CASSHTDREAFF
TGTGCCAGCAGCCACACCGACAGGGAAGCTTTCTTT
>TRBV5-1|few|TRBJ2-7|TRBD1
CASSLQGASEQYF
TGCGCCAGCAGCTTGCAGGGGGCCAGCGAGCAGTACTTC
>TRBV6-1|once|TRBJ2-1|.
CASTPAGQLNEQFF
TGTGCCAGCACCCCGGCGGGGCAGTTGAATGAGCAGTTCTTC